A selection of T cell receptor beta chains follows, all from one sample in a study of CD4 T cells in relation to SARS-CoV-2 and coronaviruses. Method: immunoSEQ multiplex PCR; TCRdb's copy keeps in-frame clones and lacks some. The sample contains 24,000 or so clones, more than 65% of which appear only once. These TCRs are of unknown antigen specificity. The specimen was CD4+ T cells from PBMCs, cultured in vitro. The receptors come from a human donor in good health. Both conserved end residues are part of each CDR3. The D gene is left open where the match is weak. Clone size appears in some rows only: once, few, many, or a class for an expanded clone.

D gene	J gene	clone size	V gene	CDR3 protein	CDR3 DNA
-	TRBJ1-5	-	TRBV11-3	CASSLKGNQPQHF	TGTGCCAGCAGCTTAAAGGGCAATCAGCCCCAGCATTTT
TRBD2	TRBJ2-7	-	TRBV6-2/TRBV6-3	CASTPSGTRQGEQYF	TGTGCCAGCACCCCCTCCGGGACTAGGCAGGGCGAGCAGTACTTC
-	TRBJ2-3	-	TRBV2	CASTFRGGAPDTQYF	TGTGCCAGCACCTTTCGTGGGGGGGCCCCAGATACGCAGTATTTT
TRBD2	TRBJ2-1	-	TRBV11-2	CASSASGGVDEQFF	TGTGCCAGCAGCGCTAGCGGGGGGGTAGATGAGCAGTTCTTC
TRBD2	TRBJ2-1	-	TRBV3-1/TRBV3-2	CASSRTSTGNEQFF	TGTGCCAGCAGCCGGACTAGCACTGGCAATGAGCAGTTCTTC
TRBD1	TRBJ1-6	-	TRBV7-9	CASNWDSENSPLHF	TGTGCCAGCAACTGGGACAGCGAGAATTCACCCCTCCACTTT
TRBD1	TRBJ2-7	-	TRBV11-3	CASSFTGGLGEQYF	TGTGCCAGCAGCTTCACAGGGGGCTTGGGCGAGCAGTACTTC
-	TRBJ2-7	few	TRBV10-3	CAISESFTAFNYEQYF	TGTGCCATCAGTGAGTCATTTACGGCTTTCAACTACGAGCAGTACTTC
TRBD2	TRBJ2-1	few	TRBV18	CASSPRIRTSGNEQFF	TGTGCCAGCTCACCCCGGATAAGGACTAGTGGGAATGAGCAGTTCTTC
TRBD1	TRBJ1-4	-	TRBV19	CASSRTGAATNEKLFF	TGTGCCAGTAGCCGGACAGGCGCCGCAACTAATGAAAAACTGTTTTTT
-	TRBJ1-3	-	TRBV27	CASSPRGYSGNTIYF	TGTGCCAGCAGTCCCCGAGGGTATTCCGGAAACACCATATATTTT
TRBD1	TRBJ2-7	once	TRBV4-2	CASSQVSGTGDSYEQYF	TGTGCCAGCAGCCAAGTCAGTGGGACAGGGGATTCCTACGAGCAGTACTTC
TRBD1	TRBJ2-7	-	TRBV19	CASSIEAGGLREQYF	TGTGCCAGTAGTATAGAGGCAGGGGGCCTTAGGGAGCAGTACTTC
-	TRBJ1-1	once	TRBV6-5	CASSRAGDTEAFF	TGTGCCAGCAGTCGAGCGGGCGACACTGAAGCTTTCTTT
-	TRBJ2-6	once	TRBV18	CASSPGEPNVLTF	TGTGCCAGCTCACCAGGGGAGCCCAACGTCCTGACTTTC
-	TRBJ1-2	-	TRBV30	CAYGTFHQGGYTF	TGTGCCTACGGGACTTTCCACCAAGGGGGCTACACCTTC
TRBD2	TRBJ2-1	-	TRBV13	CASRANSGSSYNEQFF	TGTGCCAGCAGAGCGAATAGCGGGAGCTCCTACAATGAGCAGTTCTTC
-	TRBJ2-7	few	TRBV13	CASSSPPFSYEQYF	TGTGCCAGCAGCTCCCCCCCCTTCTCCTACGAGCAGTACTTC
TRBD1	TRBJ2-7	-	TRBV6-1	CASSDRQGRLREQYF	TGTGCCAGCAGTGATAGACAGGGAAGATTGAGGGAGCAGTACTTC
-	TRBJ1-6	-	TRBV21-1	CASSNRDRNSPLHF	TGTGCCAGCAGCAACCGGGACAGAAATTCACCCCTCCACTTT
TRBD2	TRBJ2-5	-	TRBV29-1	CSVTGTSGQETQYF	TGCAGCGTAACCGGGACTAGCGGACAAGAGACCCAGTACTTC
TRBD1	TRBJ2-7	-	TRBV6-5	CASTSNIGDRREQYF	TGTGCCAGCACTTCTAACATCGGGGACAGACGCGAGCAGTACTTC
TRBD2	TRBJ2-7	-	TRBV2	CASSEGTGLAPYEQYF	TGTGCCAGCAGTGAAGGCACGGGACTAGCCCCCTACGAGCAGTACTTC
-	TRBJ2-1	once	TRBV5-1	CASSLALGGQDEQFF	TGCGCCAGCAGCTTGGCCCTGGGGGGCCAAGATGAGCAGTTCTTC
TRBD2	TRBJ2-1	-	TRBV11-3	CASSPGVAGSPLNEQFF	TGTGCCAGCAGCCCCGGGGTAGCGGGATCTCCCCTTAATGAGCAGTTCTTC
TRBD1	TRBJ2-7	-	TRBV9	CASSVSWDRGYEQYF	TGTGCCAGCAGCGTTAGTTGGGACAGGGGATACGAGCAGTACTTC
-	TRBJ2-3	-	TRBV7-2	CASSAEGGDTQYF	TGTGCCAGCAGCGCCGAGGGGGGAGATACGCAGTATTTT
-	TRBJ2-1	-	TRBV24-1	CATSDTMTVNEQFF	TGTGCCACCAGTGATACCATGACCGTCAATGAGCAGTTCTTC
-	TRBJ2-3	-	TRBV19	CASTGRVYTDTQYF	TGTGCCAGTACCGGGAGAGTATACACAGATACGCAGTATTTT
-	TRBJ1-5	-	TRBV11-3	CASSLYAGAQESNQPQHF	TGTGCCAGCAGCCTTTACGCCGGGGCCCAGGAGAGCAATCAGCCCCAGCATTTT
TRBD2	TRBJ2-5	once	TRBV18	CASSSGLAGEETQYF	TGTGCCAGCTCATCCGGACTAGCGGGAGAAGAGACCCAGTACTTC
-	TRBJ1-2	-	TRBV18	CASASGTNYGYTF	TGTGCCAGCGCCTCCGGGACCAACTATGGCTACACCTTC
TRBD2	TRBJ2-1	-	TRBV18	CASSPSEAGGRSEQFF	TGTGCCAGCTCACCGTCTGAGGCGGGAGGGCGGAGTGAGCAGTTCTTC
-	TRBJ2-2	-	TRBV6-5	CASVKTGTGELFF	TGTGCCAGCGTAAAAACTGGCACCGGGGAGCTGTTTTTT
TRBD1	TRBJ2-3	-	TRBV4-3	CASSLRTGPDTQYF	TGCGCCAGCAGCCTCAGGACAGGGCCAGATACGCAGTATTTT
-	TRBJ2-7	large	TRBV7-8	CASSTRDGSYEQYF	TGTGCCAGCAGCACCCGGGACGGCTCCTACGAGCAGTACTTC
-	TRBJ2-5	-	TRBV5-4	CASSLLGGTETQYF	TGTGCCAGCAGCTTGTTGGGGGGCACGGAGACCCAGTACTTC
-	TRBJ1-2	-	TRBV5-8	CASSSGTPVGYTF	TGTGCCAGCAGCTCCGGGACACCCGTGGGCTACACCTTC
-	TRBJ2-1	once	TRBV2	CASSEKRTLRGEQFF	TGTGCCAGCAGTGAAAAGCGGACACTGAGGGGTGAGCAGTTCTTC
TRBD1	TRBJ1-2	-	TRBV2	CASRAGQGDYGYTF	TGTGCCAGCAGGGCTGGACAGGGGGACTATGGCTACACCTTC
-	TRBJ2-5	-	TRBV19	CASSIRDPVGTQYF	TGTGCCAGTAGTATCCGGGACCCAGTCGGGACCCAGTACTTC
-	TRBJ1-2	-	TRBV19	CASSSQSTNYGYTF	TGTGCCAGTAGTAGTCAGAGTACTAACTATGGCTACACCTTC
-	TRBJ2-3	-	TRBV7-2	CASGGGTDTQYF	TGTGCGAGCGGCGGGGGCACAGATACGCAGTATTTT
TRBD1	TRBJ1-2	-	TRBV11-2	CASSSGQGGYGYTF	TGTGCCAGCAGCTCGGGACAGGGGGGCTATGGCTACACCTTC
TRBD1	TRBJ2-5	-	TRBV19	CASSPERQGVVETQYF	TGTGCCAGTAGCCCCGAGCGACAGGGGGTTGTTGAGACCCAGTACTTC
-	TRBJ1-1	-	TRBV10-3	CAISDGRGYTEAFF	TGTGCCATCAGTGATGGGAGGGGCTACACTGAAGCTTTCTTT
-	TRBJ1-2	-	TRBV28	CASSYPGLKGYGYTF	TGTGCCAGCAGTTATCCGGGACTTAAGGGCTATGGCTACACCTTC
TRBD2	TRBJ2-5	-	TRBV3-1/TRBV3-2	CASSHVPIAGRQTQYF	TGTGCCAGCAGCCATGTCCCCATAGCGGGAAGGCAGACCCAGTACTTC
TRBD1	TRBJ2-7	-	TRBV18	CASSPGQGARDEQYF	TGTGCCAGCTCACCAGGTCAGGGGGCGCGCGACGAGCAGTACTTC
TRBD2	TRBJ2-5	-	TRBV6-2/TRBV6-3	CASSSDGLAGETQYF	TGTGCCAGCAGTTCCGACGGACTAGCGGGAGAGACCCAGTACTTC
TRBD2	TRBJ2-2	few	TRBV5-1	CASSTVAGGFGELFF	TGCGCCAGCAGCACCGTAGCGGGAGGGTTCGGGGAGCTGTTTTTT
-	TRBJ2-1	-	TRBV27	CASSSGPPPYNEQFF	TGTGCCAGCAGTTCGGGCCCACCCCCCTACAATGAGCAGTTCTTC
-	TRBJ2-7	-	TRBV6-5	CASSPSDRGGYEQYF	TGTGCCAGCAGTCCCTCCGACAGGGGAGGGTACGAGCAGTACTTC
-	TRBJ1-1	-	TRBV12-3/TRBV12-4	CASSLANTEAFF	TGTGCCAGCAGTTTGGCTAACACTGAAGCTTTCTTT